This T cell receptor beta chain derives from a study of shared clonotypes between healthy human individuals. Adult donors, all healthy and HIV-negative, had no recent acute infections or vaccinations. Trimming took off 0 bases at V and 1 base at J, with 4 bases between the two ends. This CDR3 has 13 residues. Germline V gene sequence: CDR1 SGHNT, CDR2 YYREEE (reference sequence). Assay used: immunoSEQ multiplex PCR; TCRdb lists only in-frame clones, some missing. The table has about 610,000 clones, less than 98% seen once. This clone was recorded only once. The TCR was taken from a woman aged 25 to 39 in good health. The chain has TRBV5-4 and TRBJ2-5; no definite D call. Sequencing was carried out using naive CD4+ T cells sorted from blood. Subset of the sample: CD45RA+ positively selected. CDR3 coding DNA: TGTGCCAGCAGCTTGGCCCGCCAAGAGACCCAGTACTTC. Translating gives CASSLARQETQYF.